The sequence of this T cell receptor (beta chain) was determined in a study of naive CD8 T cells in extremely preterm neonates. Overall study findings and caveats: Preterm neonate repertoires were significantly less rich by iChao1 than others.

The data were produced by immunoSEQ multiplex PCR, yet TCRdb's version contains in-frame clones alone and is incomplete. Among thousands of clones listed, approximately 98% were seen once. Cord blood came from elective full-term cesareans at about 37-41 weeks without labor or membrane rupture. This clone was picked up one time. Its antigen is not identified. This TCR came from a newborn in good health. Sequencing used naive CD8+ T cells from cord blood.

CDR3 region: CAWSSGTSLRETQYF. The CDR3 DNA follows: TGTGCCTGGAGCTCCGGGACTAGCCTCAGAGAGACCCAGTACTTC. The chain couples TRBV30 to TRBJ2-5, with TRBD2 identical over 9 bases. The CDR3 consists of 15 residues. V shed 3 bases and J 4 bases; nucleotides not matched to a gene: 9. CDR1 is GTSNPN and CDR2 is SVGIG in the germline V gene (reference sequence).